The next 13 T cell receptor beta chains were all read from a single sample in a study of blood T cell repertoires in COVID-19. The assay was immunoSEQ multiplex PCR, and TCRdb's table has in-frame clones only and misses some. The sample contains about 42,000 clones, over 75% of which appear only once. The sequencing sample was made of peripheral blood. The receptors originated from a human donor in a cohort sampled during active COVID-19.

The rearrangement links TRBV7-8 to TRBJ1-6; D ambiguous. The germline V gene has CDR1 SGHVS and CDR2 FQNEAQ. Trimming cost V 4 bases and J 6 bases, with 16 bases left between them. The CDR3 totals 16 residues. CDR3: CASSSPDGILNSPLHF. The DNA for the CDR3 is TGTGCCAGCAGCTCCCCGGACGGGATTCTTAATTCACCCCTCCACTTT. Full variable domain (missing parts from reference TRBV7-8 and TRBJ1-6): GAGVSQSPRYKVAKRGQDVALRCDPISGHVSLFWYQQALGQGPEFLTYFQNEAQLDKSGLPSDRFFAERPEGSVSTLKIQRTQQEDSAVYLCASSSPDGILNSPLHFGNGTRLTVT.

This chain connects TRBV24-1 to TRBJ2-2, with TRBD2 matching 7 bases. V was pared by 7 bases and J by 4 bases, with 8 bases of the junction left unmatched. This CDR3 comprises 15 residues. The germline V gene has CDR1 KGHDR and CDR2 SFDVKD. CDR3: CATRRVAGGTGELFF. CDR3 DNA: TGTGCCACCAGAAGGGTAGCGGGCGGCACCGGGGAGCTGTTTTTT.

V gene TRBV7-9 combines with J gene TRBJ2-7; D might be TRBD1 (6 bases). The length of the CDR3 is 18 residues. With 5 bases removed from V and 0 bases from J, the gap between germline ends came to 23 bases. CDR1 is SEHNR and CDR2 is FQNEAQ in the germline V gene (reference sequence). The CDR3: CASSPIRGTTYSSYEQYF. DNA of the CDR3: TGTGCCAGCAGCCCGATTAGGGGGACGACATATAGCTCCTACGAGCAGTACTTC.

The genes are TRBV11-2 and TRBJ2-7; weak D call: TRBD1 (6 bases). The CDR3 totals 17 residues. Trimming pared 3 bases from V and 3 bases from J, leaving 21 bases between. Germline-derived CDR1 and CDR2 are SGHAT and FQNNGV. CDR3 region: CASSLGATALRLYEQYF. The CDR3 nucleotides read TGTGCCAGCAGCTTGGGGGCGACGGCCCTGCGACTCTACGAGCAGTACTTC.

V usage is TRBV7-6 and J usage is TRBJ1-5; the D is unclear. V dropped 1 base and J dropped 4 bases, with 11 bases sitting between them. The CDR3 is 15 amino acids. Germline CDR1 and CDR2: SGHVS and FNYEAQ. CDR3 DNA: TGTGCCAGCAGCTTAGGGCCAAACGGGAATCAGCCCCAGCATTTT. Its protein is CASSLGPNGNQPQHF.

This rearrangement joins TRBV7-2 to TRBJ2-3; 11 positions match TRBD2. The CDR3 runs 16 residues. V dropped 6 bases and J dropped 3; count of bases not matched to a gene: 8. CDR1 is SGHTA, CDR2 FQGNSA, per germline. CDR3 sequence reads: CASSSRLAGRTDTQYF. CDR3 sequence (DNA): TGTGCCAGCAGTTCGAGACTAGCGGGGCGAACAGATACGCAGTATTTT.

This sequence joins TRBV11-3 and TRBJ1-1, with TRBD1 matching over 7 bases. Germline V gives CDR1 SGHNT, CDR2 YENEEA. This CDR3 is built from 14 residues. After removal of 5 bases from V and 6 bases from J, the junction contained 9 bases not matched to a gene. The CDR3 reads CASSRDRASSEAFF. CDR3 bases: TGTGCCAGCAGCCGTGACAGGGCAAGCTCTGAAGCTTTCTTT.

The rearrangement links TRBV3-1 (or the pseudogene TRBV3-2) to TRBJ2-6; D gene ambiguous. Germline-derived CDR1 and CDR2 are LGHDT and YNNKEL (reference sequence). V lost 4 bases, J lost 0 bases, and 4 bases lay in between. The CDR3 length is 14 residues. DNA of the CDR3: TGTGCCAGCAGCCCCTCCTCTGGGGCCAACGTCCTGACTTTC. Its protein product is CASSPSSGANVLTF.

The chain has TRBV7-2 and TRBJ2-3; maybe TRBD2 (6 bases). Germline V gives CDR1 SGHTA, CDR2 FQGNSA. This CDR3 spans 14 amino acids. The ends were cut back, 4 bases at V and 2 bases at J, with 10 bases in the middle. CDR3 nucleotides: TGTGCCAGCAGCTCGGGACTCACCACAGATACGCAGTATTTT. Residues: CASSSGLTTDTQYF.

The chain uses TRBV7-2 and TRBJ1-2; 7 nucleotides agree with TRBD1. J lost 5 bases, V lost 4 bases, and 13 bases had no gene match. This CDR3 is built from 16 residues. Germline CDR1 is SGHTA and CDR2 is FQGNSA. As DNA, the CDR3 is TGTGCCAGCAGCTCCCGACAGGGAAGAAGGAAATATGGCTACACCTTC. Protein: CASSSRQGRRKYGYTF.

The chain joins TRBV2 to TRBJ2-7; D might be TRBD2 (5 bases). This CDR3 has 12 residues. The V and J ends lost 5 bases and 7 bases respectively, with 12 bases between them. Germline loops: CDR1 SNHLY, CDR2 FYNNEI. CDR3 region: CASSPGMREQYF. The CDR3 DNA reads TGTGCCAGCAGTCCGGGAATGAGAGAGCAGTACTTC.

The chain links TRBV3-1 (or the pseudogene TRBV3-2) to TRBJ2-3, with 14 bases aligning to TRBD2. The J segment lost 10 bases and the V segment lost 0 bases, leaving 3 bases of the junction unmatched. This CDR3 contains 15 residues. CDR1 is LGHDT and CDR2 is YNNKEL in the germline V gene (reference sequence). For the CDR3, the DNA is TGTGCCAGCAGCCAAGATGGGACTAGCGGGGGTTCGCAGTATTTT. Encoded protein: CASSQDGTSGGSQYF.

The CDR3 protein is CATRGPTNEKLFF. The CDR3 nucleotides read TGTGCCACCCGGGGTCCAACTAATGAAAAACTGTTTTTT. This chain connects TRBV6-6 to TRBJ1-4; D gene ambiguous. The CDR3 has 13 residues. Trimming left V 10 bases short and J 0 bases short, with 9 bases between. CDR1 is MNHNY, CDR2 SVGAGI, per germline (reference sequence).